The source of this TCR beta chain is a study of OX40 agonist ivuxolimab in advanced cancers. Study details: Of the participants, 40% to 50% had some prior anti-PD-1, anti-PD-L1 or anti-CTLA-4 therapy, which was allowed.

Germline values: CDR1 LNHNV, CDR2 YYDKDF (reference sequence). With 3 bases removed from V and 9 bases from J, the gap between germline ends came to 18 bases. This CDR3 has 15 residues. Clones were read by immunoSEQ multiplex PCR, and TCRdb kept only the in-frame ones, dropping some. The sample holds about 83,000 clones; 92% are singletons and the top ten take less than 10%. Blood specimens came from baseline, cycle 4 day 1, and cycle 7 day 1. The sequence came from an adult with an advanced solid tumor such as melanoma, head and neck, liver or kidney cancer. The chain carries TRBV15 and TRBJ2-4, with D perhaps being TRBD1 or TRBD2 (5 bases each). The material was CD4+ or CD8+ T cells sorted from blood, obtained in a trial of the OX40 agonist ivuxolimab. The CDR3 protein is CATSRVPEGRVIQYF. As DNA, the CDR3 is TGTGCCACCAGCAGGGTACCAGAGGGGCGGGTCATTCAGTACTTC.